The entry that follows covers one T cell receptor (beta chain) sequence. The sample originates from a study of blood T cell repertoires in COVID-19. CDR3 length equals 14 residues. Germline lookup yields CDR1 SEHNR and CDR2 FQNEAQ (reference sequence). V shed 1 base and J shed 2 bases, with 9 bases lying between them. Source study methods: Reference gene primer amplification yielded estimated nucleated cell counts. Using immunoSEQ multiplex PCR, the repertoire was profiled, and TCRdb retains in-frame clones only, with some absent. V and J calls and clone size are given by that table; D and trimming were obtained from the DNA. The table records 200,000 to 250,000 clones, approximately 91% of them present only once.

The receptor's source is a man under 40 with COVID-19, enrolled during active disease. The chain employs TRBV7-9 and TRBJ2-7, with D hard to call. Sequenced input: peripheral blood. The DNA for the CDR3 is TGTGCCAGCAGCTTAGTGAGTGGGCCCTACGAGCAGTACTTC. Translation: CASSLVSGPYEQYF.